This paragraph covers one TCR beta chain sequence. In its sample, this clonotype was seen a few times. What antigen it recognizes has not been identified. A read error may explain this, as a much larger clone is one base away. V and J are truncated by 0 bases and 0 bases respectively, leaving an intervening sequence of 7 bases. As encoded in the germline V gene, CDR1 is SGDLS while CDR2 is YYNGEE. From the cysteine up to the phenylalanine, the CDR3 has a length of 15 residues. Only the CDR3 DNA stays, 45 bases, in frame from base 1. This sample is part of a study of type 1 regulatory T cells (dated by TCRdb to about 2021). Regarding the research as a whole: The study characterized an in vitro protocol that generated a Tr1-enriched, alloantigen-specific CD4 T cell product named T-allo10. T-allo10 was being evaluated clinically in patients with hematological malignancies who were receiving allogeneic hematopoietic stem cell transplantation.

Sequencing instrument: Illumina MiSeq. In TCRdb, the public reads were trimmed at Q25 with fastp and aligned with MiXCR, with productive beta chains retained. Here each entry gathers all rows of one CDR3 protein and keeps the most common genes and DNA. The sample data list about 42,000 distinct CDR3 sequences, and 9% to 15% of these were observed just once. Over 7.5% of the sample is held by the ten biggest clonotypes. Study-level results and caveats: A more restricted TCR repertoire was observed in Tr1 cells than in non-Tr1 cells, and this restriction was interpreted in the study as alloantigen-induced clonal expansion.

Sequencing was performed on cultured non-Tr1 T cells, either the whole culture or a sorted T cell fraction (not recorded which). The cell subset or site label corresponds to: non-Tr1 population from the T-allo10 product. The rearrangement joined TRBV9 to TRBJ2-1, with the D gene not confidently named. The TCR comes from a human donor in good health. The CDR3 in this case is CASSVAVDSYNEQFF. The DNA is TGTGCCAGCAGCGTAGCGGTGGACTCCTACAATGAGCAGTTCTTC. The full variable domain, with segments outside the CDR3 supplied by the reference TRBV9 and TRBJ2-1 proteins, appears as DSGVTQTPKHLITATGQRVTLRCSPRSGDLSVYWYQQSLDQGLQFLIQYYNGEERAKGNILERFSAQQFPDLHSELNLSSLELGDSALYFCASSVAVDSYNEQFFGPGTRLTVL.